This T cell receptor beta chain came from a study of shared clonotypes between healthy human individuals. The CDR3 is 16 amino acids. Trimming removed 4 bases from V and 0 bases from J; junction bases left unmatched: 5. Germline lookup yields CDR1 LGHNA and CDR2 YSLEER. Deep-level assay runs were performed. In the source study's methods: ImmunoSEQ output held junction-only sequences without quality scores, so filtering differed. Generated by immunoSEQ multiplex PCR, the TCRdb table keeps only in-frame clones and is missing some. V and J calls and clone size are as listed in that table; D and trimming were resolved from the DNA. This table has around 2,100,000 clones, 85% to 95% appearing once. Regarding this clone: Antigen: not known.

Study-wide results and limits: Sequencing of the sorted subsets was shown by rarefaction to be incomplete despite large depth.

CD45RO-negative cells were positively selected for CCR7, leaving out terminally differentiated effector memory CD45RA+ cells. Sequenced input: naive CD8+ T cells sorted from blood. This chain links TRBV4-3 with TRBJ2-4; 8 bases are shared with TRBD2. This TCR came from a man aged 18 to 29 in good health. CDR3: CASSRTREGAKNIQYF. In DNA, the CDR3 is TGCGCCAGCAGCCGCACTCGGGAGGGAGCCAAAAACATTCAGTACTTC.